This T cell receptor (beta chain) comes out of a study of early stage breast cancer tumors. Study information: Most invasive tumors, about 75% of the 16, were ER+/PR+/HER2-. The study's findings and limits: Unsorted bulk genomic DNA sequencing lacked pairing and functional marker data. Blood repertoires resembled normal breast more than tumor. Tumors had roughly 2.4-fold higher T cell density and higher clonality than adjacent normal breast tissue.

Clones were sequenced by immunoSEQ multiplex PCR, and TCRdb holds only the in-frame ones, with some missing. The sample includes tens of thousands of clones, about 78% seen only once; the top ten take 7.2%. Comment on this clone: Its antigen is as yet unknown.

Sequenced sample: blood. The clonotype originates from a person in their fifties with breast cancer.

In DNA form, the CDR3 reads TGTGCCAGCAGTGACATCAGGGAAAACACTGAAGCTTTCTTT. As protein: CASSDIRENTEAFF. The chain combines TRBV25-1 with TRBJ1-1, with D possibly matching TRBD1 (5 bases). Between the trimmed V and J ends, which lost 3 bases and 2 bases, there was a span of 10 bases. Per germline, CDR1 MGHDK and CDR2 SYGVNS. The CDR3 extends over 14 amino acids. Using reference TRBV25-1 and TRBJ1-1 for the parts outside the CDR3, the full variable domain is EADIYQTPRYLVIGTGKKITLECSQTMGHDKMYWYQQDPGMELHLIHYSYGVNSTEKGDLSSESTVSRIRTEHFPLTLESARPSHTSQYLCASSDIRENTEAFFGQGTRLTVV.